Shown below are 21 T cell receptor beta chains from a single sample sequenced in a study of PD-1 blockade in classical Hodgkin lymphoma. Exposure to brentuximab vedotin varied, and each patient had relapsed following autologous stem cell transplantation. Researchers used magnetic negative selection to pull out pure CD4+ T cells from thawed PBMCs. Sequencing used immunoSEQ multiplex PCR; TCRdb keeps in-frame clones, though not all of them. This sample has approximately 9,500 clones, with about 80% found just once. The input for sequencing was CD4+ T cells from blood, taken at baseline. All receptors come from a human donor with classical Hodgkin lymphoma.

The chain has TRBV4-1 and TRBJ1-4, with 8 bases aligning to TRBD1. The CDR3 runs 16 residues. V dropped 2 bases and J dropped 8; count of bases not matched to a gene: 10. Germline values: CDR1 MGHRA, CDR2 YSYEKL. CDR3 region: CASSQSPRGQGEKLFF. The CDR3 DNA reads TGCGCCAGCAGCCAATCCCCCCGCGGACAGGGCGAAAAACTGTTTTTT.

In its sample, this clone was seen a few times. V gene TRBV28 combines with J gene TRBJ1-2, with D unresolved. CDR3 length: 12 amino acids. The V gene lost 6 bases and the J gene lost 5 bases, with 10 bases spanning the gap. The germline V gene has CDR1 MDHEN and CDR2 SYDVKM. CDR3 sequence (DNA): TGTGCCAGCAGCACCCGAGGATATGGCTACACCTTC. Residues: CASSTRGYGYTF.

The genes are TRBV28 and TRBJ2-3; TRBD2 matches 9 bases. V dropped 3 bases and J dropped 5; count of bases not matched to a gene: 6. This CDR3 comprises 15 residues. Germline CDR1 MDHEN, CDR2 SYDVKM. In DNA form, the CDR3 reads TGTGCCAGCAGTTTTGGGACTAGCTCCGGAGATACGCAGTATTTT. Its protein is CASSFGTSSGDTQYF.

The chain employs TRBV7-2 and TRBJ2-7, with unresolved D. Germline V lookup: CDR1 SGHTA, CDR2 FQGNSA. The CDR3 is 11 amino acids. V gave up 6 bases and J gave up 5 bases, with 8 bases separating them. CDR3 loop: CASSNHNEQYF. CDR3 nucleotide sequence: TGTGCCAGCAGTAATCATAACGAGCAGTACTTC.

CDR3 sequence reads: CASSLVGGQAYEQYF. The CDR3 nucleotides read TGTGCCAGCAGCTTAGTAGGGGGGCAGGCCTACGAGCAGTACTTC. This sequence joins TRBV7-9 and TRBJ2-7; either TRBD1 or TRBD2 may supply D (6 bases each). Trimming removed 1 base from V and 2 bases from J, with 12 bases in between. The germline CDR1 and CDR2 sequences are SEHNR and FQNEAQ (reference sequence). The length of the CDR3 is 15 residues.

This chain joins TRBV19 and TRBJ2-7, with D hard to call. This CDR3 has 14 residues. CDR1 and CDR2 (germline): LNHDA, SQIVND (reference sequence). Trimming removed 4 bases at V and 3 bases at J, with 13 bases between. The CDR3 region is CASSNVGNHYEQYF. The CDR3 DNA reads as TGTGCCAGTAGTAACGTGGGAAACCACTACGAGCAGTACTTC.

The rearrangement joins TRBV6-5 to TRBJ1-5, with unresolved D. Trimming removed 6 bases at V and 0 bases at J, with 12 bases between. The CDR3 is 15 residues long. Germline CDR1 MNHEY, CDR2 SVGAGI. The CDR3 DNA reads as TGTGCCAGCAGGGGAGGCAGTAATAGCAATCAGCCCCAGCATTTT. Translating gives CASRGGSNSNQPQHF.

The chain couples TRBV5-6 to TRBJ2-7; 10 nucleotides align to TRBD1. The CDR3 totals 13 residues. The germline CDR1 and CDR2 sequences are SGHDT and YYEEEE. The trim removed 4 bases at V and 6 bases at J, leaving 4 bases unmatched. The CDR3 reads CASSTGTGVEQYF. Here the CDR3 DNA reads TGTGCCAGCAGCACCGGGACAGGGGTCGAGCAGTACTTC.

This clone was seen once. This rearrangement joins TRBV6-1 to TRBJ1-5; D is undetermined. The V end was cut by 6 bases, the J end by 7 bases, with 16 bases between. The germline V gene has CDR1 MNHNS and CDR2 SASEGT. The CDR3 is made up of 14 amino acids. The CDR3 reads CASRRAAMGQPQHF. The CDR3 bases are TGTGCCAGCAGAAGGGCCGCTATGGGCCAGCCCCAGCATTTT.

The rearrangement links TRBV10-3 to TRBJ2-7; D may be TRBD2 (5 bases). Deletions cut 2 bases from V and 0 bases from J, with 11 bases between. Germline CDR1 ENHRY, CDR2 SYGVKD. The CDR3 runs to 15 residues. The CDR3 reads CAISEGSGGSYEQYF. The DNA of the CDR3 is TGTGCCATCAGTGAGGGATCAGGAGGCTCCTACGAGCAGTACTTC.

CDR3 protein: CATMMNTEAFF. CDR3 in DNA: TGTGCCACCATGATGAACACTGAAGCTTTCTTT. The J gene is TRBJ1-1, the V gene TRBV2; D gene ambiguous. The CDR3 length is 11 residues. CDR1 and CDR2 (germline): SNHLY, FYNNEI. V was shortened by 10 bases and J by 0 bases, with 6 bases between the two germline ends.

The chain has TRBV5-4 and TRBJ1-1; 8 bases are shared with TRBD1. This CDR3 spans 15 amino acids. CDR1 SGHNT and CDR2 YYREEE come from the germline V gene (reference sequence). Losses at the gene ends were 5 bases for V and 4 bases for J; bases not matched to a gene: 10. DNA of the CDR3: TGTGCCAGCAGACCCATTCAGGGGGCTACCACTGAAGCTTTCTTT. This gives the protein CASRPIQGATTEAFF.

This clone occurred a few times. The chain has TRBV6-6 and TRBJ2-1; the match to TRBD2 covers 8 bases. Trimming removed 6 bases from V and 2 bases from J; junction bases left unmatched: 6. This CDR3 has 15 amino acids. Germline CDR1 reads MNHNY; CDR2 reads SVGAGI (reference sequence). The CDR3 is CASSGGGKTYNEQFF. As DNA, the CDR3 is TGTGCCAGCAGCGGGGGGGGAAAGACCTACAATGAGCAGTTCTTC.

This clone was counted between two and nine times. CDR3 loop: CASSIEGGRAYEQYF. CDR3 in DNA: TGTGCCAGTAGTATTGAGGGCGGGAGAGCCTACGAGCAGTACTTC. This chain uses TRBV19 with TRBJ2-7; TRBD2 matches 7 bases. With V trimmed by 3 bases and J by 2 bases, 7 bases remained unmatched. CDR3 length: 15 amino acids. The germline V gene has CDR1 LNHDA and CDR2 SQIVND (reference sequence).

The chain combines TRBV9 with TRBJ2-3; possibly TRBD1 for D (6 bases). Germline V CDR1 and CDR2: SGDLS, YYNGEE. Between the trimmed V and J ends, which lost 3 bases and 5 bases, there was a span of 13 bases. The CDR3 sequence is 14 residues long. The DNA of the CDR3 is TGTGCCAGCAGCGAGGGGGACGGGCTAGATACGCAGTATTTT. The encoded protein is CASSEGDGLDTQYF.

The chain employs TRBV19 and TRBJ1-1; D is uncertain. Per the germline V gene, CDR1 is LNHDA and CDR2 is SQIVND (reference sequence). V was pared by 5 bases and J by 8 bases, with 18 bases between. This CDR3 is built from 14 residues. The CDR3 DNA reads as TGTGCCAGTAGTGCCGGAAACCAAAGAGGAGAAGCTTTCTTT. Protein product: CASSAGNQRGEAFF.

The gene calls are TRBV18 and TRBJ2-5; D perhaps matches TRBD1 (5 bases). The CDR3 totals 13 residues. The V gene's germline CDR1 is KGHSH and CDR2 LQKENI. Trimming took off 0 bases at V and 3 bases at J, with 5 bases between the two ends. The CDR3 protein is CASSPPGEETQYF. CDR3 coding DNA: TGTGCCAGCTCACCACCAGGGGAAGAGACCCAGTACTTC.

This clone was observed a handful of times. The genes are TRBV6-1 and TRBJ2-1, with D possibly TRBD2 on 5 matching bases. Germline CDR1 and CDR2: MNHNS and SASEGT. V lost 2 bases and J 10 bases, leaving 12 bases between the germline ends. The CDR3 totals 13 residues. The DNA for the CDR3 is TGTGCCAGCAGTGAAACTCGGCCGGGGGAGCAGTTCTTC. Translated, it gives CASSETRPGEQFF.

CDR3 sequence (DNA): TGTGCCAGTAAGGATAGCGGGAGGGCCGATGAGCAGTACTTC. Translation: CASKDSGRADEQYF. The V gene is TRBV6-5, the J gene TRBJ2-7; 11 nucleotides agree with TRBD2. CDR1 and CDR2 (germline): MNHEY, SVGAGI. Unmatched junction bases numbered 11, after V lost 9 bases and J lost 7 bases. The CDR3 has 14 residues.

The chain carries TRBV2 and TRBJ2-5; 8 nucleotides line up with TRBD1. The J call may not be correct, given that the DNA end is closer to TRBJ2-7. CDR3 length equals 14 residues. CDR1 SNHLY and CDR2 FYNNEI come from the germline V gene. CDR3: CASGGQVRSYEQYF. For the CDR3, the DNA is TGTGCCAGCGGGGGACAGGTTCGCTCCTACGAGCAGTACTTC.

For this clone: This specimen includes other DNA sequences encoding the same CDR3. V usage is TRBV10-3 and J usage is TRBJ1-5; D perhaps matches TRBD1 (6 bases). Germline V gene data show CDR1 as ENHRY and CDR2 as SYGVKD. The CDR3 sequence is 14 residues long. Trimming pared 4 bases from V and 3 bases from J, leaving 10 bases between. CDR3 nucleotides: TGTGCCATCAGTGTCAGGGGAGACAATCAGCCCCAGCATTTT. It codes for CAISVRGDNQPQHF.